This TCR beta chain was captured in a study of T cell responses to AZD1222 COVID-19 vaccine. Looking at the study overall: Samples with a second dose at about 4 or about 12 weeks were pooled together.

On this clone itself: Its specificity is unknown.

General study findings and limits: Within unmutated variant regions lay the reported targets of nearly half of spike-specific TCRs. Repertoire sampling was restricted to post-peak T cell response timepoints.

This CDR3 spans 15 amino acids. Per the germline V gene, CDR1 is SGHVS and CDR2 is FNYEAQ. V lost 1 base and J 6 bases, leaving 13 bases between the germline ends. The method was immunoSEQ multiplex PCR; TCRdb's version includes in-frame clones alone and lacks a portion of them. The sample has roughly 150,000 clones; roughly 90% are singletons. This clonotype originated in an adult in good health. Source: peripheral blood, taken on day 0 of AZD1222 vaccination. The chain employs TRBV7-6 and TRBJ2-1; D gene ambiguous. CDR3 in DNA: TGTGCCAGCAGCTTAGGTGGATTGGGTGGCAATGAGCAGTTCTTC. This codes for CASSLGGLGGNEQFF.